A selection of T cell receptor beta chains follows, all from one sample in a study of monozygotic twins with inflammatory bowel disease. Reanalyzing the 5' RACE reads, TCRdb keeps one entry per CDR3 protein, without DNA. The ten most abundant clones cover roughly 2.4% of a sample with under 200,000 distinct CDR3 sequences. Sequenced sample: blood. These receptors all come from a human donor with ulcerative colitis or Crohn's disease, or a healthy co-twin of an affected twin (not recorded which). Both conserved end residues are part of each CDR3.

v_call	j_call	cdr3_aa
TRBV5-1	TRBJ2-2	CASSLYGQKNTGELFF
TRBV27	TRBJ2-6	CASSLRWQGPSGANVLTF
TRBV28	TRBJ2-5	CASSFGPEETQYF
TRBV27	TRBJ1-1	CASGTSQEARGTEAFF
TRBV19	TRBJ1-5	CASSIPRGALSNQPQHF
TRBV7-9	TRBJ2-7	CASSLGGGNSYEQYF
TRBV11-2	TRBJ1-2	CACSPRGGSYSYGYTF
TRBV25-1	TRBJ2-7	CASSESLDSYEQYF
TRBV3-1	TRBJ1-2	CASSKVDRDEGYTF
TRBV30	TRBJ1-5	CAWSKGTMNQPQHF
TRBV3-1	TRBJ1-1	CASGLAQTNTEAFF
TRBV20-1	TRBJ1-1	CSAHDSRLETEAFF
TRBV11-2	TRBJ1-2	CASSSKGGYTF
TRBV29-1	TRBJ1-2	CSVLALAYGYTF
TRBV4-3	TRBJ2-7	CASSQGTGTYEQYF
TRBV5-4	TRBJ1-1	CASSLGQMNTEAFF
TRBV6-2/TRBV6-3	TRBJ2-1	CASRRDYIDNEQFF
TRBV7-9	TRBJ1-1	CASSLGSGRPNTEAFF
TRBV3-1	TRBJ1-1	CASTMGSTEAFF
TRBV19	TRBJ1-1	CASSIDGNTEAFF
TRBV9	TRBJ2-7	CASSITGYSYEQYF
TRBV7-2	TRBJ1-1	CASREITGGTEAFF
TRBV20-1	TRBJ2-1	CSARSRTGQNEQFF
TRBV19	TRBJ1-6	CASSKRDRGITLHF
TRBV3-1	TRBJ2-4	CASSQPWLGKNIQYF
TRBV5-1	TRBJ1-1	CASSMGQANTEAFF
TRBV7-9	TRBJ2-7	CASSLGAAGNEQYF
TRBV12-3/TRBV12-4	TRBJ1-5	CASYNSGAGQPQHF
TRBV7-9	TRBJ2-1	CASSLDPSGTYNEQFF
TRBV2	TRBJ1-1	CASSEPLGRGRLLMNTEAFF
TRBV5-6	TRBJ2-5	CASSLEGLQETQYF
TRBV20-1	TRBJ2-3	CSAGRLDTQYF
TRBV14	TRBJ2-1	CASSQDTGTLLPHNEQFF
TRBV15	TRBJ2-2	CATSRGTPGELFF
TRBV7-9	TRBJ1-4	CASSLEGEKLFF
TRBV7-6	TRBJ2-5	CASSLVGLAGEETQYF
TRBV20-1	TRBJ1-2	CSARDPGQGNYGYTF
TRBV28	TRBJ2-7	CASTPPGLTYEQYF
TRBV5-1	TRBJ2-1	CASSLAQPHNEQFF
TRBV5-1	TRBJ2-1	CASSLGHFADEQFF
TRBV5-4	TRBJ2-3	CASSLVVGGPPTDTQYF
TRBV19	TRBJ2-7	CASSIGRLADYEQYF
TRBV6-2/TRBV6-3	TRBJ2-7	CASSRGLAGSYEQYF
TRBV27	TRBJ2-3	CASSTRTGGTDTQYF
TRBV20-1	TRBJ2-1	CSAVRGGLSYNEQFF
TRBV4-2	TRBJ1-5	CASSQVGGQFNQPQHF
TRBV7-9	TRBJ1-5	CASSLGESNQPQHF
TRBV20-1	TRBJ1-1	CSRSSGRTEAFF
TRBV5-1	TRBJ2-7	CASSLGRGQSYEQYF
TRBV13	TRBJ2-3	CASSLGGTARTDTQYF
TRBV7-2	TRBJ2-1	CASSLRVGGQGVNEQFF
TRBV4-1	TRBJ1-4	CASSLSPGYEKLFF
TRBV18	TRBJ1-4	CASSEGQVVTNEKLFF
TRBV7-3	TRBJ2-1	CASSLVRARYNEQFF
TRBV10-3	TRBJ2-1	CAISESASSDRSLGVISYNEQFF
TRBV11-2	TRBJ2-1	CASSSGPLTYNEQFF
TRBV24-1	TRBJ1-2	CATSDLANRGYTF
TRBV2	TRBJ1-2	CASTQQGARGYTF
TRBV29-1	TRBJ2-5	CSVEGGRLDGETQYF